This T cell receptor (beta chain) was sequenced in a study of identical twins. Findings and caveats of the study: Beta clonotypes that were abundant in cord blood contained fewer insertions, a pattern absent from memory repertoires.

TCRdb reprocessed the 5' RACE reads via MiXCR and lists one record per CDR3 protein. The sample includes 550,000 to 700,000 distinct CDR3 sequences, 21% of them seen just once. This clonotype turned up a few times. Its antigen remains unidentified. The CDR3 loop spans 15 amino acids. Trimming took 5 bases from V and 2 from J, leaving 10 bases between them. Germline-derived CDR1 and CDR2 are MNHNS and SASEGT. This sample also belongs to another study, concerning T cells expressing NK-cell markers. That source notes: For about six donors, the dominant NKG2C+ clonotypes made up about 1.0-7.5% of their CD8+ T cells. Topping the CD3+CD56-NKG2C+ fraction as well were these clonotypes, in a handful of donors.

The V call is TRBV6-1, the J call TRBJ2-6; possibly TRBD1 for D (6 bases). The sequence was obtained from a woman aged 18-29 years in good health. The sample taken for sequencing was PBMCs. The CDR3, as DNA: TGTGCCAGCAGTATTACAGGGCCTGGGGCCAACGTCCTGACTTTC. Translation gives CASSITGPGANVLTF.